The 19 T cell receptor beta chains below come from one sample, sequenced in a study of neurological immune-mediated disorders. The time point here: longitudinal time-point 3. TCRdb itself ran the 5' RACE reads through MiXCR, one entry per CDR3 protein. The sample yields roughly 100,000 distinct CDR3 sequences, 9.5% to 14% seen once. What was sequenced was PBMCs. The receptors here all came from a female donor with HTLV-1-associated myelopathy (HAM/TSP).

This clonotype appeared many times. The chain recombines TRBV20-1 with TRBJ2-1, with 15 bases that match TRBD2. Germline lookup yields CDR1 DFQATT and CDR2 SNEGSKA (reference sequence). The CDR3 contains 15 residues. V trimming: 5 bases; J trimming: 4 bases; junction bases outside the gene matches: 3. The CDR3 sequence is CSAGGLAGGYNEQFF. DNA for the CDR3: TGCAGTGCTGGGGGACTAGCGGGGGGATACAATGAGCAGTTCTTC.

This clonotype was detected ten times or more. The chain recombines TRBV12-3 or TRBV12-4 with TRBJ1-4, with D perhaps matching TRBD1 (6 bases). The germline V and J ends were trimmed by 4 bases and 3 bases, with 12 bases remaining between them. This CDR3 is built from 15 residues. The CDR3 sequence is CASSSTGHPNEKLFF. In DNA, the CDR3 is TGTGCCAGCAGTTCTACGGGACACCCTAATGAAAAACTGTTTTTT.

This clonotype has at least ten counts. V usage is TRBV6-6 and J usage is TRBJ2-7; 8 nucleotides agree with TRBD2. The germline CDR1 and CDR2 sequences are MNHNY and SVGAGI (reference sequence). Trimming removed 5 bases from V and 4 bases from J; junction bases left unmatched: 4. The CDR3 has 13 amino acids. CDR3 sequence: CASSREGIYEQYF. CDR3 nucleotide sequence: TGTGCCAGCAGTCGGGAGGGTATTTACGAGCAGTACTTC.

This clonotype was picked up many times. This rearrangement joins TRBV20-1 to TRBJ1-4, with D hard to call. Between the trimmed V and J ends, which lost 5 bases and 4 bases, there was a span of 5 bases. In germline, CDR1 is DFQATT, CDR2 SNEGSKA (reference sequence). CDR3 length: 11 residues. This CDR3 reads CSALYNEKLFF. The CDR3 bases are TGCAGTGCTCTATATAATGAAAAACTGTTTTTT.

This clonotype was seen ten or more times. V usage is TRBV20-1 and J usage is TRBJ1-1; TRBD1 agrees at 9 bases. The junction had 5 bases not matched to a gene; V was cut back by 0 bases and J by 9 bases. The CDR3 is 13 residues long. Germline values: CDR1 DFQATT, CDR2 SNEGSKA (reference sequence). CDR3 in amino acids: CSARDLGQGKAFF. The CDR3 nucleotides read TGCAGTGCTAGAGATCTCGGACAGGGGAAAGCTTTCTTT.

This clonotype appeared many times. The chain employs TRBV5-5 and TRBJ2-4, with 12 bases lining up with TRBD2. Germline V gene sequence: CDR1 SGHKS, CDR2 YYEKEE (reference sequence). V trimming: 0 bases; J trimming: 8 bases; junction bases outside the gene matches: 9. The CDR3 contains 17 residues. The CDR3 coding sequence is TGTGCCAGCAGCTTGGTGGCTAGCGGGGGGGGAGGGGACATTCAGTACTTC. Its translation is CASSLVASGGGGDIQYF.

V gene TRBV14 combines with J gene TRBJ1-5, with D perhaps TRBD1 (5 bases). The germline V gene has CDR1 SGHDN and CDR2 FVKESK. Trimming pared 0 bases from V and 0 bases from J, leaving 24 bases between. CDR3 length: 21 residues. CDR3 sequence: CASSQDFLGVQRVHSNQPQHF. In DNA form, the CDR3 reads TGTGCCAGCAGCCAAGATTTTCTGGGGGTACAGAGGGTGCATAGCAATCAGCCCCAGCATTTT.

Many counts were recorded for this clonotype. This rearrangement joins TRBV20-1 to TRBJ2-2; 8 bases match TRBD2. The CDR3 extends over 16 amino acids. Unmatched junction bases numbered 5, after V lost 1 base and J lost 1 base. The germline V gene has CDR1 DFQATT and CDR2 SNEGSKA (reference sequence). The DNA of the CDR3 is TGCAGTGCTAGAGGGCAGCGGGGGAGGAACACCGGGGAGCTGTTTTTT. As protein: CSARGQRGRNTGELFF.

This clonotype was seen repeatedly, ten times or more. The CDR3 DNA reads as TGTGCCAGCAGCCCCCGACCACCCGTAGTGCCAGATACGCAGTATTTT. It translates to CASSPRPPVVPDTQYF. The gene calls are TRBV6-1 and TRBJ2-3; D gene ambiguous. Deletions cut 6 bases from V and 4 bases from J, with 20 bases between. The CDR3 contains 16 residues. CDR1 is MNHNS and CDR2 is SASEGT in the germline V gene.

This clonotype was counted at least ten times. This chain uses TRBV15 with TRBJ2-1; D is undetermined. The germline V and J ends were trimmed by 3 bases and 7 bases, with 10 bases remaining between them. CDR1 is LNHNV and CDR2 is YYDKDF in the germline V gene (reference sequence). This CDR3 has 13 residues. The DNA for the CDR3 is TGTGCCACCAGCAGCTCCCCCGGGAATGAGCAGTTCTTC. This sequence encodes CATSSSPGNEQFF.

There are many counts of this clonotype. This rearrangement joins TRBV7-9 to TRBJ1-4, with D uncertain. The CDR3 is made up of 14 amino acids. The V and J ends lost 5 bases and 0 bases respectively, with 7 bases between them. CDR1 is SEHNR, CDR2 FQNEAQ, per germline (reference sequence). The CDR3 here is CASSRSATNEKLFF. For the CDR3, the DNA is TGTGCCAGCAGCCGGTCAGCAACTAATGAAAAACTGTTTTTT.

This clonotype was counted between two and nine times. It may be a read error: a sequence one base away is much more abundant. This chain uses TRBV20-1 with TRBJ2-6; 8 nucleotides align to TRBD1. Germline CDR1 reads DFQATT; CDR2 reads SNEGSKA (reference sequence). The CDR3 runs to 16 residues. The ends lost 3 bases at V and 5 bases at J; junction bases unmatched: 9. Here the CDR3 reads CSASLDRESRANVLTF. In DNA form, the CDR3 reads TGCAGTGCTAGTTTGGACAGGGAGTCTAGGGCCAACGTCCTGACTTTC.

This clonotype has a count of ten or more. This chain joins TRBV29-1 and TRBJ2-3, with 8 nucleotides matching TRBD2. CDR1 is SQVTM, CDR2 ANQGSEA, per germline. This CDR3 is built from 14 residues. Unmatched junction bases numbered 7, after V lost 6 bases and J lost 2 bases. The CDR3 sequence: CSVISGADTDTQYF. The DNA of the CDR3 is TGCAGCGTAATTAGCGGGGCAGACACAGATACGCAGTATTTT.

This clonotype was picked up many times. The rearrangement uses TRBV28 and TRBJ1-2; TRBD1 matches 8 bases. Per the germline V gene, CDR1 is MDHEN and CDR2 is SYDVKM. This CDR3 is built from 14 residues. With V trimmed by 4 bases and J by 8 bases, 9 bases remained unmatched. The CDR3 loop reads CASSSGQGLWGYTF. The CDR3 DNA is TGTGCCAGCAGTTCCGGACAGGGCCTTTGGGGCTACACCTTC.

The sample holds many counts of this clonotype. The chain employs TRBV20-1 and TRBJ1-6; 7 positions match TRBD1. CDR3 length equals 17 residues. The trim removed 5 bases at V and 2 bases at J, leaving 12 bases unmatched. Germline V gene lookup returns CDR1 DFQATT and CDR2 SNEGSKA (reference sequence). The CDR3 bases are TGCAGTGCTCCCCCGACAGGGAGAGGCACCTATAATTCACCCCTCCACTTT. This gives the protein CSAPPTGRGTYNSPLHF.

This clonotype was seen many times. One end of the junction fails to match germline, which may point to a read error. The J gene is TRBJ2-3, the V gene TRBV20-1, with 7 bases lining up with TRBD2. The germline CDR1 and CDR2 sequences are DFQATT and SNEGSKA (reference sequence). CDR3 length: 16 amino acids. The CDR3 sequence is CSARKGSGESIDTQYF. The CDR3 nucleotides read TGCAGTGCTAGGAAAGGGAGCGGGGAGAGCATAGATACGCAGTATTTT.

This clonotype came up many times. This chain uses TRBV5-1 with TRBJ2-2, with TRBD2 as a possible D gene (5 bases). V was cut by 1 base and J by 4 bases, with 11 bases left in between. The germline V gene has CDR1 SGHRS and CDR2 YFSETQ. There are 15 residues in the CDR3. CDR3 sequence reads: CASSLLAGGTGELFF. In DNA form, the CDR3 reads TGCGCCAGCAGCTTGTTGGCAGGAGGCACCGGGGAGCTGTTTTTT. The full variable domain, its missing parts supplied by reference TRBV5-1 and TRBJ2-2, is KAGVTQTPRYLIKTRGQQVTLSCSPISGHRSVSWYQQTPGQGLQFLFEYFSETQRNKGNFPGRFSGRQFSNSRSEMNVSTLELGDSALYLCASSLLAGGTGELFFGEGSRLTVL.

This clonotype appeared many times. This chain uses TRBV5-5 with TRBJ2-2; D is unresolved. Germline values: CDR1 SGHKS, CDR2 YYEKEE (reference sequence). Trimming stripped 4 bases from V and 1 base from J, with 14 bases between. This CDR3 is 16 amino acids long. CDR3 nucleotide sequence: TGTGCCAGCAGCCCACTAAACGGGTTGAACACCGGGGAGCTGTTTTTT. This translates into CASSPLNGLNTGELFF.

The sample holds many counts of this clonotype. The chain joins TRBV10-2 to TRBJ2-7; D is ambiguous. Looked up from germline, CDR1 is WSHSY and CDR2 is SAAADI. The ends were cut back, 8 bases at V and 0 bases at J, with 26 bases in the middle. The CDR3 has 18 amino acids. CDR3 sequence reads: CASGVLMPRPFPSYEQYF. CDR3 DNA: TGCGCCAGCGGGGTTTTGATGCCACGGCCCTTCCCCTCCTACGAGCAGTACTTC.